This T cell receptor (beta chain) emerged from a study of PD-1 blockade in classical Hodgkin lymphoma. Study-level results: Complete responders' baseline diversity resembled that of newly diagnosed patients. Significant TCR diversity gains by C4D1 occurred in CD4+ but not CD8+ cells.

CDR1 is MNHEY and CDR2 is SMNVEV in the germline V gene (reference sequence). The length of the CDR3 is 14 residues. V was cut by 6 bases and J by 11 bases, with 20 bases left in between. Some clones are missing from TCRdb's copy, which holds only in-frame ones; the method was immunoSEQ multiplex PCR. This table holds 20,000 to 25,000 clones, around 81% found once. With regard to this clone: Its antigen is not known.

With no exception, relapse followed autologous stem cell transplantation in all patients, and brentuximab vedotin exposure varied. This TCR derives from a human donor with classical Hodgkin lymphoma. The rearrangement links TRBV27 to TRBJ2-1; possibly TRBD2 for D (6 bases). Sample: peripheral blood mononuclear cells (PBMCs), taken before the second cycle of nivolumab. The CDR3 DNA is TGTGCCAGCAGACCTGGAGGGAACCGTCATAAGCAGTTCTTC. Its translation is CASRPGGNRHKQFF.